The present TCR beta chain was sequenced within a study of T-cell memory formation after mild COVID-19. As for the study in general: There were largely donor-specific TCR clusters.

CDR3 length: 16 residues. The V gene end was trimmed by 5 bases and the J gene end by 5 bases; junction bases not matched to a gene: 10. Per germline, CDR1 MDHEN and CDR2 SYDVKM. This clonotype was seen a few times. No antigen is known for it. UMIs and sample barcodes were carried by the TCR alpha and TCR beta cDNA libraries that 5'RACE produced using constant-segment primers. TCRdb reanalysed the 5' RACE reads using MiXCR and keeps one entry per CDR3 protein. The sample carries hundreds of thousands of distinct CDR3 sequences, about 20% recorded once. Study-level findings and limits: CD4+ contracting clones were mainly CM and EM; CD8+ ones, EMRA.

The receptor was isolated from an adult woman who had mild COVID-19 (a few samples of this study predate the infection). Cell type and time point are not known. The V call is TRBV28, the J call TRBJ2-2, with TRBD1 matching over 8 bases. What was sequenced was PBMCs or a T cell subset sorted from them (not recorded which). As DNA, the CDR3 is TGTGCCAGCAGTATCTTCTGGACAGGGAGGACCGGGGAGCTGTTTTTT. Protein sequence: CASSIFWTGRTGELFF.